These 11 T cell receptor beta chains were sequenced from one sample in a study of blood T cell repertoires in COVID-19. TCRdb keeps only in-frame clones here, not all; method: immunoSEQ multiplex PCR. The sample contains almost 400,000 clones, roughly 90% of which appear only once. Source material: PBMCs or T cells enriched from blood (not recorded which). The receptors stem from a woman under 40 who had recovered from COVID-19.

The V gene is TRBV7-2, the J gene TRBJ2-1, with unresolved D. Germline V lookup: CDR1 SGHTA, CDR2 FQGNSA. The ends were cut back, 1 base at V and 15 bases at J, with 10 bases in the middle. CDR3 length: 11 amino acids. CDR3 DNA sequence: TGTGCCAGCAGCTTAGGCTCGGTATGGTTCTTC. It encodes CASSLGSVWFF.

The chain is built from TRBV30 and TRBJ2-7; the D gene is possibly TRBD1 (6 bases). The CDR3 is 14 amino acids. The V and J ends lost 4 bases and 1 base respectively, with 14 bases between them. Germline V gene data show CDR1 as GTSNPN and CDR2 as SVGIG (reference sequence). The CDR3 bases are TGTGCCTGGAAACGGGACACCCCATCCTACGAGCAGTACTTC. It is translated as CAWKRDTPSYEQYF.

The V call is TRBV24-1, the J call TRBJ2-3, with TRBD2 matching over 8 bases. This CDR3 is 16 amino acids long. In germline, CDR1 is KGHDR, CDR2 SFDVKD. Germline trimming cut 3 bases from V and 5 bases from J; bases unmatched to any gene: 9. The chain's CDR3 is CATSDPVGAGVDTQYF. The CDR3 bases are TGTGCCACCAGTGATCCAGTCGGAGCGGGAGTAGATACGCAGTATTTT.

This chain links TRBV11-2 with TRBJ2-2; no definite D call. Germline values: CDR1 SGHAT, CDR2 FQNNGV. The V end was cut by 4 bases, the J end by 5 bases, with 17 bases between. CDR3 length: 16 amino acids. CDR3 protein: CASSSLAGSSTGELFF. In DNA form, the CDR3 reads TGTGCCAGCAGCTCCCTTGCCGGGTCCTCGACCGGGGAGCTGTTTTTT. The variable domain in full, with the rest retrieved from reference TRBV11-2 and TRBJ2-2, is EAGVAQSPRYKIIEKRQSVAFWCNPISGHATLYWYQQILGQGPKLLIQFQNNGVVDDSQLPKDRFSAERLKGVDSTLKIQPAKLEDSAVYLCASSSLAGSSTGELFFGEGSRLTVL.

The CDR3 DNA reads as TGTGCCAGTAGTATTGTGGGGGCCCGTTATGGCTACACCTTC. This gives the protein CASSIVGARYGYTF. The chain recombines TRBV19 with TRBJ1-2; D is perhaps TRBD1 (6 bases). Germline V CDR1 and CDR2: LNHDA, SQIVND (reference sequence). This CDR3 spans 14 amino acids. Trimming shortened V by 3 bases and J by 5 bases, and 13 bases separated the two germline ends. Variable domain in full (rest from reference TRBV19 and TRBJ1-2): DGGITQSPKYLFRKEGQNVTLSCEQNLNHDAMYWYRQDPGQGLRLIYYSQIVNDFQKGDIAEGYSVSREKKESFPLTVTSAQKNPTAFYLCASSIVGARYGYTFGSGTRLTVV.

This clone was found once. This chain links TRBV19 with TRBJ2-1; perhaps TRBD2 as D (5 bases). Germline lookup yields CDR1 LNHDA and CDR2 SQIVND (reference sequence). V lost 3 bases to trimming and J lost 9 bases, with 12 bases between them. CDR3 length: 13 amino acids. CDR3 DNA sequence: TGTGCCAGTAGTATCACCCTGAGGGTTGAGCAGTTCTTC. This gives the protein CASSITLRVEQFF.

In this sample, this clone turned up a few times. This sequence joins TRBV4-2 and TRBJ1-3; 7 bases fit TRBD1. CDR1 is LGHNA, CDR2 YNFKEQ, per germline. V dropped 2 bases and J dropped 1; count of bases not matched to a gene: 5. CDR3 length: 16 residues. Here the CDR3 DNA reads TGTGCCAGCAGCCAAAAAGGGGACAGTTCTGGAAACACCATATATTTT. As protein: CASSQKGDSSGNTIYF.

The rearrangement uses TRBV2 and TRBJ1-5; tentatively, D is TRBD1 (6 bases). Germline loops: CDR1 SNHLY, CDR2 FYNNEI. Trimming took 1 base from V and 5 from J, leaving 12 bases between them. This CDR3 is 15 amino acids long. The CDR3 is CASSEGLAGDQPQHF. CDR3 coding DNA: TGTGCCAGCAGTGAAGGGTTGGCAGGGGATCAGCCCCAGCATTTT.

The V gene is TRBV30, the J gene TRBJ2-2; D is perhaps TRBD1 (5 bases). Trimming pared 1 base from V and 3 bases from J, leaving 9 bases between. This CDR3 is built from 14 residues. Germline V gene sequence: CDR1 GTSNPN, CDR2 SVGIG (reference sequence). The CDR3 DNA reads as TGTGCCTGGAGTGCTGTCAGGGACACCGGGGAGCTGTTTTTT. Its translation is CAWSAVRDTGELFF.

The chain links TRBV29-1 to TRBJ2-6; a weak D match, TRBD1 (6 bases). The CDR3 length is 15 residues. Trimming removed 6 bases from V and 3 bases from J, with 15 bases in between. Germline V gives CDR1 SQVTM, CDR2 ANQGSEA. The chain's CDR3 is CSVDYRAGGANVLTF. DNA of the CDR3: TGCAGCGTCGATTACAGGGCGGGTGGGGCCAACGTCCTGACTTTC.

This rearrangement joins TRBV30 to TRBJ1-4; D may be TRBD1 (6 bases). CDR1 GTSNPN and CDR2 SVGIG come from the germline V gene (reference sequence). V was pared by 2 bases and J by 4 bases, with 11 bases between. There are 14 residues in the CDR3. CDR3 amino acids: CAWSHDRSNEKLFF. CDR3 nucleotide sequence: TGTGCCTGGAGTCACGACAGGAGTAATGAAAAACTGTTTTTT.